Below, one T cell receptor beta chain is given with its context. The data are from a study of blood T cell repertoires in COVID-19. Profiled with immunoSEQ multiplex PCR; TCRdb holds only in-frame clones, not every one. Found here are hundreds of thousands of clones, approximately 86% of them singletons; the top ten hold less than 9%. Specimen: peripheral blood. The receptor was derived from a woman aged 60-70 years with COVID-19, enrolled during active disease.

As DNA, the CDR3 is TGCAGCGGGGCCAGGGGGCTCGTCTCGGCTGAAGCTTTCTTT. It specifies CSGARGLVSAEAFF. The gene calls are TRBV29-1 and TRBJ1-1; 8 nucleotides match TRBD1. Germline values: CDR1 SQVTM, CDR2 ANQGSEA. CDR3 size: 14 residues. J lost 6 bases, V lost 7 bases, and 13 bases had no gene match.